A single sample gave rise to the 26 T cell receptor beta chains below, sequenced in a study of blood T cell repertoires in COVID-19. Generated by immunoSEQ multiplex PCR, the TCRdb table keeps only in-frame clones and is missing some. The sample contains about 160,000 clones, approximately 80% of which appear only once. What was sequenced was peripheral blood. These receptor sequences come from a man aged 65 to 85 who had recovered from COVID-19.

The chain combines TRBV24-1 with TRBJ1-5; TRBD1 matches at 7 bases. Trimming took 2 bases from V and 6 from J; bases not matched to a gene: 12. The CDR3 has 17 residues. Germline V gene data show CDR1 as KGHDR and CDR2 as SFDVKD. CDR3 coding DNA: TGTGCCACCAGTGATTCGAGAGGGACAGTCAGGGGTCAGCCCCAGCATTTT. It is translated as CATSDSRGTVRGQPQHF.

V gene TRBV7-9 combines with J gene TRBJ2-3; 7 positions match TRBD2. The CDR3 covers 16 residues. Looked up from germline, CDR1 is SEHNR and CDR2 is FQNEAQ (reference sequence). The V segment lost 2 bases and the J segment 2 bases; nucleotides outside the gene matches: 7. The CDR3: CASSLWASGDTDTQYF. CDR3 nucleotide sequence: TGTGCCAGCAGCTTATGGGCTAGCGGAGACACAGATACGCAGTATTTT.

The genes are TRBV2 and TRBJ1-1, with 7 bases lining up with TRBD1. There are 16 residues in the CDR3. V lost 2 bases to trimming and J lost 4 bases; unmatched junction nucleotides: 10. Per the germline V gene, CDR1 is SNHLY and CDR2 is FYNNEI. The CDR3 region is CASSETRTGLSTEAFF. CDR3 coding DNA: TGTGCCAGCAGTGAAACCAGGACAGGTTTGTCCACTGAAGCTTTCTTT.

This clone was counted a single time. Other nucleotide sequences from this sample produce the same CDR3. The J gene is TRBJ2-5, the V gene TRBV7-2; D may be TRBD2 (5 bases). This CDR3 has 11 residues. With 5 bases removed from V and 5 bases from J, the gap between germline ends came to 6 bases. Per germline, CDR1 SGHTA and CDR2 FQGNSA. In nucleotides, the CDR3 is TGTGCCAGCAGCCCGGGGGAGACCCAGTACTTC. Amino acid sequence: CASSPGETQYF.

CDR3 region: CASSLAGVDGYTF. DNA for the CDR3: TGTGCCAGCAGCCTTGCGGGCGTGGATGGCTACACCTTC. V and J are TRBV27 and TRBJ1-2; D unresolved. CDR1 and CDR2 from the germline V gene are MNHEY and SMNVEV (reference sequence). The CDR3 has 13 amino acids. The germline V and J ends were trimmed by 6 bases and 6 bases, with 14 bases remaining between them.

The chain joins TRBV6-1 to TRBJ1-6; D remains ambiguous. The V and J ends lost 3 bases and 0 bases respectively, with 6 bases between them. Germline V gives CDR1 MNHNS, CDR2 SASEGT. This CDR3 is built from 15 residues. CDR3 protein: CASSEQDSYNSPLHF. CDR3 nucleotide sequence: TGTGCCAGCAGTGAGCAGGACTCCTATAATTCACCCCTCCACTTT.

This chain connects TRBV29-1 to TRBJ2-5, with D perhaps matching TRBD2 (5 bases). V lost 6 bases and J 5 bases, leaving 16 bases between the germline ends. This CDR3 comprises 13 residues. Germline lookup yields CDR1 SQVTM and CDR2 ANQGSEA. CDR3 protein: CSVGSPRVETQYF. The CDR3 DNA is TGCAGCGTGGGGTCTCCGAGGGTGGAGACCCAGTACTTC.

The chain combines TRBV6-5 with TRBJ1-4; TRBD1 is a possible D gene (6 bases). The CDR3 has 14 residues. The germline CDR1 and CDR2 sequences are MNHEY and SVGAGI. V dropped 8 bases and J dropped 4 bases, with 14 bases sitting between them. The CDR3 spells CASRSRTDNEKLFF. In DNA, the CDR3 is TGTGCCAGCCGATCCCGGACAGATAATGAAAAACTGTTTTTT.

This clone has just a few counts. The V call is TRBV27, the J call TRBJ1-6; 7 nucleotides match TRBD1. The CDR3 sequence is 15 residues long. V trimming: 4 bases; J trimming: 9 bases; junction bases outside the gene matches: 9. Germline values: CDR1 MNHEY, CDR2 SMNVEV (reference sequence). The CDR3 DNA reads TGTGCCAGCAGTTCTCAGGGACAGATATTTTCACCCCTCCACTTT. It translates to CASSSQGQIFSPLHF.

The rearrangement uses TRBV2 and TRBJ2-2, with 8 bases fitting TRBD2. CDR3 size: 14 residues. V shed 7 bases and J 6 bases; nucleotides not matched to a gene: 7. Germline assignment: CDR1 SNHLY and CDR2 FYNNEI. CDR3 nucleotide sequence: TGTGCCAGCAATAACGGGAGGGCCGCCGGGGAGCTGTTTTTT. Translated: CASNNGRAAGELFF.

The V gene is TRBV5-1, the J gene TRBJ2-6; 7 nucleotides match TRBD2. The V gene's germline CDR1 is SGHRS and CDR2 YFSETQ. Trimming took 0 bases from V and 0 from J; bases not matched to a gene: 6. The CDR3 extends over 18 amino acids. This CDR3 reads CASSLEGGVTSGANVLTF. DNA for the CDR3: TGCGCCAGCAGCTTGGAGGGAGGGGTCACCTCTGGGGCCAACGTCCTGACTTTC.

This chain connects TRBV5-1 to TRBJ1-6; D may be TRBD1 (5 bases). The CDR3 loop spans 17 amino acids. Germline V gene lookup returns CDR1 SGHRS and CDR2 YFSETQ. V lost 4 bases, J lost 1 base, and 15 bases lay in between. Written as DNA, the CDR3 is TGCGCCAGCAGCGATCGGGACGGGGGGTCCTATAATTCACCCCTCCACTTT. Translation gives CASSDRDGGSYNSPLHF.

The chain has TRBV9 and TRBJ1-3, with D hard to call. Germline assignment: CDR1 SGDLS and CDR2 YYNGEE. The V and J ends lost 4 bases and 0 bases respectively, with 11 bases between them. CDR3 length equals 15 residues. The CDR3 DNA sequence: TGTGCCAGCAGCCTCGGAGTGAACTCTGGAAACACCATATATTTT. It translates to CASSLGVNSGNTIYF.

In nucleotides, the CDR3 is TGTGCCAGTAGTATGGGACAGGGGTTGCCAGATACGCAGTATTTT. Protein product: CASSMGQGLPDTQYF. V is TRBV19 and J is TRBJ2-3, with 10 bases that match TRBD1. Germline CDR1 reads LNHDA; CDR2 reads SQIVND (reference sequence). This CDR3 is 15 amino acids long. V shed 3 bases and J 4 bases; nucleotides not matched to a gene: 4.

This chain uses TRBV4-1 with TRBJ2-1, with 8 bases aligning to TRBD1. V trimming: 1 base; J trimming: 0 bases; junction bases outside the gene matches: 8. Germline values: CDR1 MGHRA, CDR2 YSYEKL. The CDR3 loop spans 18 amino acids. Here the CDR3 DNA reads TGCGCCAGCAGCCAAGTGGGATCCGGGACAGGCTCCTACAATGAGCAGTTCTTC. This translates into CASSQVGSGTGSYNEQFF.

V gene TRBV6-5 combines with J gene TRBJ2-7; D is ambiguous. Germline V CDR1 and CDR2: MNHEY, SVGAGI. CDR3 length: 14 residues. V dropped 0 bases and J dropped 2 bases, with 8 bases sitting between them. CDR3 in amino acids: CASSYSSQAYEQYF. In nucleotides, the CDR3 is TGTGCCAGCAGTTACTCAAGCCAGGCCTACGAGCAGTACTTC.

The chain is built from TRBV7-3 and TRBJ2-3; a weak D match, TRBD1 (6 bases). The CDR3 consists of 16 residues. From germline, CDR1 is SGHTA and CDR2 FQGTGA. Trimming removed 5 bases from V and 0 bases from J, with 15 bases in between. Here the CDR3 DNA reads TGTGCCAGCAGCCGCAGGGGACCCAGCAGCACAGATACGCAGTATTTT. Translating gives CASSRRGPSSTDTQYF.

The DNA for the CDR3 is TGTGCCAGCAGCCCCTCTGGCAATCAGCCCCAGCATTTT. Translation: CASSPSGNQPQHF. This chain connects TRBV7-9 to TRBJ1-5; the D is unclear. Germline CDR1 and CDR2: SEHNR and FQNEAQ (reference sequence). V lost 5 bases and J lost 2, with 7 bases in between. There are 13 residues in the CDR3.

The CDR3 spells CASSGQGRRDTQYF. The CDR3 nucleotides are TGCGCCAGCAGCGGACAGGGGCGCCGTGATACGCAGTATTTT. V is TRBV5-1 and J is TRBJ2-3, with 9 positions matching TRBD1. The germline V gene has CDR1 SGHRS and CDR2 YFSETQ. Trimming took 4 bases from V and 6 from J; bases not matched to a gene: 6. The CDR3 covers 14 residues.

This chain uses TRBV28 with TRBJ1-4, with D possibly TRBD1 on 6 matching bases. The CDR3 is 13 residues long. CDR1 is MDHEN, CDR2 SYDVKM, per germline. Between the trimmed V and J ends, which lost 7 bases and 0 bases, there was a span of 6 bases. The DNA of the CDR3 is TGTGCCAGCAACAGGGCAACTAATGAAAAACTGTTTTTT. Its translation: CASNRATNEKLFF.

The CDR3 nucleotides read TGCGCCAGCAGGGCTAGTGTACTAGGAGGTATGCATGAGCAGTTCTTC. Protein sequence: CASRASVLGGMHEQFF. This chain links TRBV5-1 with TRBJ2-1, with D possibly matching TRBD2 (5 bases). The CDR3 consists of 16 residues. The V gene lost 5 bases and the J gene lost 8 bases, with 23 bases spanning the gap. Germline V gene data show CDR1 as SGHRS and CDR2 as YFSETQ.

Concerning this clone itself: One end of the junction fails to match germline, which may point to a read error. CDR3 nucleotides: TGTGCCAGCAGCCGGGAAGGGGGGGTTGGATTCTTC. This sequence encodes CASSREGGVGFF. The gene calls are TRBV4-2 and TRBJ1-2; D might be TRBD1 (6 bases). Germline loops: CDR1 LGHNA, CDR2 YNFKEQ. CDR3 length equals 12 residues.

In its sample, this clone was seen a few times. The V and J genes are TRBV6-5 and TRBJ1-6; unclear D gene. Germline V gene data show CDR1 as MNHEY and CDR2 as SVGAGI. Trimming removed 5 bases from V and 7 bases from J, with 15 bases in between. The CDR3 covers 15 residues. CDR3 residues: CASSIAGGRNSPLHF. The CDR3 region has the DNA TGTGCCAGCAGTATAGCAGGAGGCCGGAATTCACCCCTCCACTTT.

V is TRBV6-2 or TRBV6-3 and J is TRBJ1-3; no reliable D call. Germline V CDR1 and CDR2: MNHEY, SVGEGT. The V gene lost 0 bases and the J gene lost 7 bases, with 10 bases spanning the gap. The CDR3 sequence is 14 residues long. In nucleotides, the CDR3 is TGTGCCAGCAGTTACTCGTATGGACTGAACACCATATATTTT. Its translation is CASSYSYGLNTIYF.

The V gene is TRBV6-2 or TRBV6-3, the J gene TRBJ2-2; the match to TRBD2 covers 13 bases. J was trimmed by 4 bases and V by 2 bases; bases with no gene match: 4. Per the germline V gene, CDR1 is MNHEY and CDR2 is SVGEGT. The CDR3 is made up of 17 amino acids. The CDR3 DNA reads TGTGCCAGCAGTTACCGTCGACTAGCGGGAGGCACCGGGGAGCTGTTTTTT. It specifies CASSYRRLAGGTGELFF.

The chain carries TRBV24-1 and TRBJ2-1, with 7 positions matching TRBD2. Germline V lookup: CDR1 KGHDR, CDR2 SFDVKD. With 6 bases clipped from V and 8 bases from J, the junction kept 3 bases outside the gene matches. There are 12 residues in the CDR3. As DNA, the CDR3 is TGTGCCACCAGTTTCACTAGCGATGAGCAGTTCTTC. Translating gives CATSFTSDEQFF.